Below, 3 T cell receptor beta chains from the same sample are listed, as sequenced in a study of human T cells and chemical hapten exposure. Time point indicated: patch test 3, about 24 weeks after DPC sensitization. Treatment noted: therapeutic diphenylcyclopropenone sensitization with weekly scalp DPC. From whole blood left unfractionated, total RNA was extracted. TCRdb called the RACE reads again in MiXCR, with one record for every CDR3 protein. Altogether 35,000 to 45,000 distinct CDR3 sequences are present, roughly 13% being singletons, with the ten largest covering about 2.3%. Here the sequenced sample was whole blood, taken in connection with sensitization to the hapten diphenylcyclopropenone (DPC). The receptors here all came from a woman aged 35 to 49 with alopecia areata. Some clones in this sample may be carry-over from other donors' samples.

This clonotype turned up a few times. The chain carries TRBV2 and TRBJ2-3; unclear D gene. The germline CDR1 and CDR2 sequences are SNHLY and FYNNEI. Trimming stripped 2 bases from V and 5 bases from J, with 5 bases between. CDR3 length: 12 amino acids. CDR3 nucleotide sequence: TGTGCCAGCAGTGAACAAGGAGATACGCAGTATTTT. Translated: CASSEQGDTQYF.

In this sample, this clonotype turned up a few times. The J gene is TRBJ2-7, the V gene TRBV20-1; D is ambiguous. The CDR3 extends over 14 amino acids. With 0 bases removed from V and 2 bases from J, the gap between germline ends came to 11 bases. Germline V gene data show CDR1 as DFQATT and CDR2 as SNEGSKA (reference sequence). CDR3 DNA sequence: TGCAGTGCTAGAGATCGAGTGCGGACCTACGAGCAGTACTTC. Amino acid sequence: CSARDRVRTYEQYF.

At least ten counts were recorded for this clonotype. The gene calls are TRBV7-9 and TRBJ2-1, with 13 bases matching TRBD2. CDR3 length: 16 amino acids. V gave up 5 bases and J gave up 4 bases; unmatched junction bases: 5. Germline values: CDR1 SEHNR, CDR2 FQNEAQ (reference sequence). In nucleotides, the CDR3 is TGTGCCAGCAGCCAGGGACTAGCGGGGACATACAATGAGCAGTTCTTC. It yields the protein CASSQGLAGTYNEQFF.